This TCR beta chain was retrieved from a study of T cells after yellow fever vaccination. Study overall: SMART-Seq v4 Ultra Low Input prepared libraries from low-cell fractions.

The V and J ends lost 0 bases and 15 bases, in that order; junction bases with no gene match: 8. Germline values: CDR1 MGHRA, CDR2 YSYEKL. CDR3 length equals 14 residues. This clonotype came up a few times. Its cognate antigen is unknown. In TCRdb, the 5' RACE reads were re-called with MiXCR into one record per CDR3 protein. The sample yields about 73,000 distinct CDR3 sequences, approximately 7.5% seen once. The study's findings and limits: Sorted repertoires could include abundant contaminating clonotypes from bulk cells.

The TCR comes from a man aged 25-45 years who received the YFV17D yellow fever vaccine. Sequenced material: CD8+ T cells sorted from PBMCs, taken on the day of the yellow fever booster vaccination. This chain links TRBV4-1 with TRBJ2-1, with TRBD2 matching 10 bases. In DNA, the CDR3 is TGCGCCAGCAGCCAAGATGGTCCTAGCGGGGGCGGGTTCTTC. This codes for CASSQDGPSGGGFF.